The text below deals with one T cell receptor beta chain. In the PCR, 60 Vbeta and 13 Jbeta primers were used. The assay was immunoSEQ multiplex PCR, and TCRdb's table has in-frame clones only and misses some. The data contain some 90,000 clones, 70% to 85% of them singletons. The data originate from a study of cytomegalovirus exposure and HLA in healthy donors. V lost 7 bases and J 5 bases, leaving 14 bases between the germline ends. This CDR3 is 13 amino acids long. The germline V gene encodes CDR1 SEHNR and CDR2 FQNEAQ (reference sequence). The chain carries TRBV7-9 and TRBJ2-5; D not certain. This TCR was sampled from a man aged 60-69 years in good health and CMV-seronegative. Sequenced material: PBMCs. Written as DNA, the CDR3 is TGTGCCAGCACCCCTTCCCCCGTCGAGACCCAGTACTTC. Protein: CASTPSPVETQYF. Combining the CDR3 with reference TRBV7-9 and TRBJ2-5 gives the whole variable domain DTGVSQNPRHKITKRGQNVTFRCDPISEHNRLYWYRQTLGQGPEFLTYFQNEAQLEKSRLLSDRFSAERPKGSFSTLEIQRTEQGDSAMYLCASTPSPVETQYFGPGTRLLVL.